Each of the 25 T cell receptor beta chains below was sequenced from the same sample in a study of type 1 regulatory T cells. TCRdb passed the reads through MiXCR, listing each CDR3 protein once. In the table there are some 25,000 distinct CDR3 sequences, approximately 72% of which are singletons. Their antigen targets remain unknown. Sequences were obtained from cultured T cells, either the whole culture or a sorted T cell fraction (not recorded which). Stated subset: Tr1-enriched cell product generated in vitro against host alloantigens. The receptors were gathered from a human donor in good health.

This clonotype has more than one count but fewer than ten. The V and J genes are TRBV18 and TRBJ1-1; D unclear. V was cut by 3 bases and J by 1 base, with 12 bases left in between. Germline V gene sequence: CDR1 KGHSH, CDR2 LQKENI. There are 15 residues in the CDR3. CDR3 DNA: TGTGCCAGCTCACCCTACCCCACAGAGAACACTGAAGCTTTCTTT. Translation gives CASSPYPTENTEAFF. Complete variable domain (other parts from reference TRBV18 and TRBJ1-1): NAGVMQNPRHLVRRRGQEARLRCSPMKGHSHVYWYRQLPEEGLKFMVYLQKENIIDESGMPKERFSAEFPKEGPSILRIQQVVRGDSAAYFCASSPYPTENTEAFFGQGTRLTVV.

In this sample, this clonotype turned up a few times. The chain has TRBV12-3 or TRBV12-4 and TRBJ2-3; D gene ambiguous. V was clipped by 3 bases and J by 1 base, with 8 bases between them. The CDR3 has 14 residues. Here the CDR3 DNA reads TGTGCCAGCAGTTTTAATCTGGGCACAGATACGCAGTATTTT. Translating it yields CASSFNLGTDTQYF.

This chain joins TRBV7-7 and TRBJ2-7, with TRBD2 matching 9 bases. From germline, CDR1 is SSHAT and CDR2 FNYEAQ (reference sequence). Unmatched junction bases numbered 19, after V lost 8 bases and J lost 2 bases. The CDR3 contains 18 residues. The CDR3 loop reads CASLIAERGVEHTYEQYF. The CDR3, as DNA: TGTGCCAGCCTTATTGCGGAGCGGGGGGTCGAACATACCTACGAGCAGTACTTC.

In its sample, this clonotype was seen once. CDR3 residues: CASSSAGTDSRGYTF. The CDR3 DNA sequence: TGTGCCAGCAGCTCAGCCGGGACGGACTCGAGAGGCTACACCTTC. The gene calls are TRBV7-2 and TRBJ1-2; the D gene is possibly TRBD1 (5 bases). The V gene's germline CDR1 is SGHTA and CDR2 FQGNSA. V lost 4 bases to trimming and J lost 8 bases, with 20 bases between them. This CDR3 contains 15 residues.

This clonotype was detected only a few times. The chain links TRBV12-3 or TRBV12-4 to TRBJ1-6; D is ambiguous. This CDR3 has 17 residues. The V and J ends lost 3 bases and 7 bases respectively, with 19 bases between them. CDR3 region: CASSLDLTTLGNSPLHF. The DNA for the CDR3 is TGTGCCAGCAGTTTGGACCTGACCACCCTGGGGAATTCACCCCTCCACTTT.

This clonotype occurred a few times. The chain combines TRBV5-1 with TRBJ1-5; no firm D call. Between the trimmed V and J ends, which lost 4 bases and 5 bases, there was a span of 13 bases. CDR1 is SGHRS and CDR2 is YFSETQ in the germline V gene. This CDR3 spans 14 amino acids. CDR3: CASSLDGLDQPQHF. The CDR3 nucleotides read TGCGCCAGCAGCCTCGACGGATTAGATCAGCCCCAGCATTTT.

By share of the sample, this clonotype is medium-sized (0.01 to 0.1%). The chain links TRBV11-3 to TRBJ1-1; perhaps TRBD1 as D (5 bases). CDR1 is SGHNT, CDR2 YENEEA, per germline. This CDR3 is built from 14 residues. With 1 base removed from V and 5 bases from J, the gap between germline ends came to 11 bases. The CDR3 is CASSLVFRVTEAFF. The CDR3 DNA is TGTGCCAGCAGCTTAGTCTTCAGGGTTACTGAAGCTTTCTTT. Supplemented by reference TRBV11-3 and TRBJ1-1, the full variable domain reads EAGVVQSPRYKIIEKKQPVAFWCNPISGHNTLYWYLQNLGQGPELLIRYENEEAVDDSQLPKDRFSAERLKGVDSTLKIQPAELGDSAVYLCASSLVFRVTEAFFGQGTRLTVV.

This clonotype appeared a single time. The CDR3 sequence: CASTRADRASEAFF. The CDR3 coding sequence is TGTGCCAGCACCCGAGCGGACAGGGCAAGTGAAGCTTTCTTT. The chain uses TRBV6-1 and TRBJ1-1, with 8 nucleotides matching TRBD1. Germline V CDR1 and CDR2: MNHNS, SASEGT. This CDR3 contains 14 residues. Trimming at V came to 7 bases and at J to 7 bases, leaving 11 bases not matched to a gene.

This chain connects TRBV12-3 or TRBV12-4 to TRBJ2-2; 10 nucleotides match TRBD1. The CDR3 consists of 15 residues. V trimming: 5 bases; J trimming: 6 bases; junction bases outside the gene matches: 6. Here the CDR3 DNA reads TGTGCCAGCAGTACAGGGACAGGGGCTTCCGGGGAGCTGTTTTTT. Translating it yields CASSTGTGASGELFF.

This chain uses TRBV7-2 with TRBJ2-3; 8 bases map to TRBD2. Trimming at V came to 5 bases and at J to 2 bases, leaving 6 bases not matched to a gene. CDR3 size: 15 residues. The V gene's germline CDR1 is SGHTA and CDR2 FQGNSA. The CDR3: CASSLTGGDTDTQYF. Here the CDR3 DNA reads TGTGCCAGCAGCCTCACCGGGGGGGACACAGATACGCAGTATTTT.

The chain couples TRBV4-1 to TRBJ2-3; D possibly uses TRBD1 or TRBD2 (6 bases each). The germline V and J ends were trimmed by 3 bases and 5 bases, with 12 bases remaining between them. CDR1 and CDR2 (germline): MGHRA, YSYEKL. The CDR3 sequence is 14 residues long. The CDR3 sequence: CASSHRGPGDTQYF. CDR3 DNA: TGCGCCAGCAGCCACCGGGGGCCCGGAGATACGCAGTATTTT.

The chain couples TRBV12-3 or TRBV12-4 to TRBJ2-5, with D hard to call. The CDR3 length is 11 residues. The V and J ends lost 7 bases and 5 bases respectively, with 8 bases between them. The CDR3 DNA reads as TGTGCCAGCACGCAGAGGGAGACCCAGTACTTC. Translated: CASTQRETQYF.

The CDR3 nucleotides are TGTGCCAGCAGCTCATCGAGTCAGGGGGCCCTGGTAAGGCCCCAGCATTTT. This encodes CASSSSSQGALVRPQHF. The genes are TRBV6-6 and TRBJ1-5, with TRBD1 identical over 8 bases. Germline CDR1 and CDR2: MNHNY and SVGAGI (reference sequence). Trimming removed 6 bases from V and 9 bases from J; junction bases left unmatched: 19. The CDR3 has 17 residues.

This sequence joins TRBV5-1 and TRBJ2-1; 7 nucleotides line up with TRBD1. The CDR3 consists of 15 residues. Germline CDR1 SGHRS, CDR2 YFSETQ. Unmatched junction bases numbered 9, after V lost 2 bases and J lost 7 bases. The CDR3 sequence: CASSFGPEGANEQFF. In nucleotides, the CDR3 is TGCGCCAGCAGCTTTGGCCCTGAGGGGGCAAATGAGCAGTTCTTC.

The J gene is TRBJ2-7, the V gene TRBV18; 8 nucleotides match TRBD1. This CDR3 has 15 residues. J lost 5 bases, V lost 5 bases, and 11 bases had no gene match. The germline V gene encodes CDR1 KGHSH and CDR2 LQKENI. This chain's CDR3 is CASSAITGGGNEQYF. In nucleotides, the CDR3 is TGTGCCAGCTCAGCGATTACAGGGGGAGGCAACGAGCAGTACTTC.

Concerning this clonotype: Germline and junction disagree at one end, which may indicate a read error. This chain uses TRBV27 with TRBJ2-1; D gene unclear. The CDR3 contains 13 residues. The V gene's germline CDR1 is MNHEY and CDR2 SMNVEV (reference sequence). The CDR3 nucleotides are TGTGCCAGCAGTGGAACGACAAGGAATGAGCAGTTCTTT. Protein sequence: CASSGTTRNEQFF.

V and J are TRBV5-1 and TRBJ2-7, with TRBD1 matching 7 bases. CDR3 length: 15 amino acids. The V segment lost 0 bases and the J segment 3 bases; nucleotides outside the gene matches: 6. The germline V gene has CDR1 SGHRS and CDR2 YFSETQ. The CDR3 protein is CASSLVTGYGYEQYF. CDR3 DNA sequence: TGCGCCAGCAGCTTGGTGACAGGGTACGGCTACGAGCAGTACTTC. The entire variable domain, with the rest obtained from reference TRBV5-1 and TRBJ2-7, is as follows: KAGVTQTPRYLIKTRGQQVTLSCSPISGHRSVSWYQQTPGQGLQFLFEYFSETQRNKGNFPGRFSGRQFSNSRSEMNVSTLELGDSALYLCASSLVTGYGYEQYFGPGTRLTVT.

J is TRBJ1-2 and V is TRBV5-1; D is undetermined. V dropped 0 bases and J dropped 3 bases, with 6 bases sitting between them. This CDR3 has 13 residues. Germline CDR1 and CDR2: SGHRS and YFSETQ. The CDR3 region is CASSLGPDYGYTF. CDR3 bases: TGCGCCAGCAGCTTGGGTCCTGACTATGGCTACACCTTC.

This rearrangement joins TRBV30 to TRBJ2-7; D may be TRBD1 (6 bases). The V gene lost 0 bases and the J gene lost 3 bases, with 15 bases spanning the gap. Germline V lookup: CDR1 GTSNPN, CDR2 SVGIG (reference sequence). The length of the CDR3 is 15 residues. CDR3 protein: CAWSVTAGVNYEQYF. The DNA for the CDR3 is TGTGCCTGGAGTGTAACGGCAGGGGTTAACTACGAGCAGTACTTC.

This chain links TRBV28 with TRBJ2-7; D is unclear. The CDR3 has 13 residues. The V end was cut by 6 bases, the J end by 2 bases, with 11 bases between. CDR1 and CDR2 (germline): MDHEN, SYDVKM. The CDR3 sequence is CASRFSGTYEQYF. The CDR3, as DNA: TGTGCCAGCAGGTTCTCTGGCACCTACGAGCAGTACTTC.

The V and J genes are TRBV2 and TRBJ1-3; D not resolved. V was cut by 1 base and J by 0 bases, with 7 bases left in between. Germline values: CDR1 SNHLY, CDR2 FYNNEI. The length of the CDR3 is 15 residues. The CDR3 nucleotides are TGTGCCAGCAGTGAAGACAACCTCTCTGGAAACACCATATATTTT. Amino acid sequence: CASSEDNLSGNTIYF.

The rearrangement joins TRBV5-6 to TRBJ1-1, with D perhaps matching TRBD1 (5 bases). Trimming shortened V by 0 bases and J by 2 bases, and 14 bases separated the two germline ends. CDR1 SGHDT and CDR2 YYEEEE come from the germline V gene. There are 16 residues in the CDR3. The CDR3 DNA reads TGTGCCAGCAGCTTGGGGGCAGGGAGGGGAAACACTGAAGCTTTCTTT. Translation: CASSLGAGRGNTEAFF.

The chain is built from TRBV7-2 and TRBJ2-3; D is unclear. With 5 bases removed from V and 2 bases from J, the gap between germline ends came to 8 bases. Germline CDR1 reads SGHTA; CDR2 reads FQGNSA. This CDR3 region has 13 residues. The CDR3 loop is CASSVSNTDTQYF. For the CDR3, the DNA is TGTGCCAGCAGCGTATCTAACACAGATACGCAGTATTTT. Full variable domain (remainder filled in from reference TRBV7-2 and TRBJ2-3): GAGVSQSPSNKVTEKGKDVELRCDPISGHTALYWYRQSLGQGLEFLIYFQGNSAPDKSGLPSDRFSAERTGGSVSTLTIQRTQQEDSAVYLCASSVSNTDTQYFGPGTRLTVL.

Here the CDR3 DNA reads TGTGCCACCGGTAGCGGGGGCACAGATACGCAGTATTTT. As protein: CATGSGGTDTQYF. The rearrangement uses TRBV19 and TRBJ2-3, with TRBD2 matching 8 bases. Germline loops: CDR1 LNHDA, CDR2 SQIVND (reference sequence). Unmatched junction bases numbered 4, after V lost 10 bases and J lost 1 base. CDR3 length equals 13 residues.

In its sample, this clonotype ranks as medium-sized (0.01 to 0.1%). CDR3 sequence (DNA): TGTGCCAGCAGTTTGGGACAGGGCTATGGCTACACCTTC. Translated: CASSLGQGYGYTF. The chain is built from TRBV12-3 or TRBV12-4 and TRBJ1-2; 9 nucleotides line up with TRBD1. The J segment lost 4 bases and the V segment lost 3 bases, leaving 0 bases of the junction unmatched. This CDR3 is built from 13 residues.